This T cell receptor (beta chain) was sequenced during a study of blood T cells in healthy people across ages. Next came a second PCR, run for about 7 to 12 cycles, which used a sample-barcoded 5' primer along with a J-beta primer mix. Using its own MiXCR run on the 5' RACE reads, TCRdb lists one record per CDR3 protein. Counted here are roughly 800,000 distinct CDR3 sequences, approximately 25% occurring once; the ten biggest clones make up approximately 4%. This CDR3 has 11 amino acids. The germline V gene encodes CDR1 SNHLY and CDR2 FYNNEI. V lost 6 bases and J 8 bases, leaving 10 bases between the germline ends. Researchers isolated at least 6 million PBMCs per sample. Of note for this clonotype: Its matching antigen is unknown.

Points from the study as a whole: Estimates of diversity drawn from one million T cells were considered underestimates.

These data also featured in a second study, about T cells of mothers and their children. As reported in that work: Across the analysis, no persistent microchimeric T cell clones were detected.

The chain employs TRBV2 and TRBJ1-2; D not resolved. Sequenced material: blood. This receptor was obtained from a boy aged 5-17 years in good health. For the CDR3, the DNA is TGTGCCAGCAGCAACCAAGGCGGCTACACCTTC. It codes for CASSNQGGYTF.